A selection of T cell receptor beta chains follows, all from one sample in a study of blood T cell repertoires in COVID-19. TCRdb's table, derived via immunoSEQ multiplex PCR, lists solely in-frame clones and lacks some. In the table there are about 210,000 clones, roughly nine tenths of which are singletons. Sequenced: peripheral blood. These receptors were collected from a man aged 35-49 years with acute or convalescent COVID-19. Both conserved end residues are part of each CDR3. A D gene is named only where the DNA matches it firmly. Where a row states a size, it is once, few, many or the class of an expanded clone; other rows omit it.

clone_size j_call v_call d_call cdr3_aa cdr3_nt
. TRBJ1-6 TRBV7-8 . CASSFGRAHNSPLHF TGTGCCAGCAGCTTCGGCAGGGCTCATAATTCACCCCTCCACTTT
. TRBJ1-1 TRBV10-3 . CATGTPRRTEAFF TGTGCCACCGGGACTCCCAGACGGACTGAAGCTTTCTTT
. TRBJ2-4 TRBV7-2 TRBD2 CASSLLAGVGKNIQYF TGTGCCAGCAGTCTCCTGGCGGGAGTAGGCAAAAACATTCAGTACTTC
. TRBJ2-3 TRBV6-5 TRBD2 CASGLGTDTQYF TGTGCCAGCGGACTAGGGACAGATACGCAGTATTTT
. TRBJ2-6 TRBV6-5 . CASSSQGTGANVLTF TGTGCCAGCAGTTCACAGGGAACTGGGGCCAACGTCCTGACTTTC
. TRBJ2-1 TRBV7-3 TRBD2 CASSPEGLAGGGSYNEQFF TGTGCCAGCAGCCCAGAGGGACTAGCGGGAGGAGGTTCCTACAATGAGCAGTTCTTC
. TRBJ2-7 TRBV7-9 . CASSLTSYEQYF TGTGCCAGCAGCCTAACCTCCTACGAGCAGTACTTC
. TRBJ2-2 TRBV7-2 . CASTRTVNTGELFF TGTGCCAGCACTAGGACAGTGAACACCGGGGAGCTGTTTTTT
. TRBJ2-2 TRBV2 TRBD1 CARDPGQGVSNTGELFF TGTGCCAGAGACCCGGGACAGGGGGTTTCGAACACCGGGGAGCTGTTTTTT
. TRBJ2-5 TRBV27 . CASSFIQGVGETQYF TGTGCCAGCAGTTTCATACAGGGAGTTGGAGAGACCCAGTACTTC
. TRBJ1-2 TRBV9 TRBD1 CASSVQGASGLYGYTF TGTGCCAGCAGCGTACAGGGGGCATCGGGTTTGTATGGCTACACCTTC
. TRBJ1-3 TRBV3-1/TRBV3-2 . CASTRTGNTIYF TGTGCCAGCACAAGGACAGGAAACACCATATATTTT
. TRBJ2-7 TRBV5-4 . CASSPESAGRRHEQYF TGTGCCAGCAGCCCCGAAAGTGCGGGGAGGCGGCACGAGCAGTACTTC
. TRBJ2-3 TRBV7-3 . CASSFAEASTDTQYF TGTGCCAGCAGCTTTGCGGAAGCTAGCACAGATACGCAGTATTTT
. TRBJ2-7 TRBV19 . CASSPPPRGTAYEQYF TGTGCCAGTAGTCCCCCGCCCCGGGGGACAGCCTACGAGCAGTACTTC
. TRBJ1-3 TRBV6-5 TRBD1 CASSRGTGGRNTIYF TGTGCCAGCAGCCGCGGGACAGGGGGGAGAAACACCATATATTTT
. TRBJ2-6 TRBV6-5 . CASRDGQTWTNVLTF TGTGCCAGCAGGGACGGACAGACCTGGACCAACGTCCTGACTTTC
once TRBJ1-1 TRBV30 . CAWSGGVETEAFF TGTGCCTGGAGTGGAGGCGTGGAGACTGAAGCTTTCTTT
. TRBJ2-7 TRBV5-6 . CASSWGGGYEQYF TGTGCCAGCAGCTGGGGGGGCGGCTACGAGCAGTACTTC
. TRBJ2-3 TRBV7-3 . CASSFDGGSTDTQYF TGTGCCAGCAGCTTTGACGGCGGTAGCACAGATACGCAGTATTTT
. TRBJ1-1 TRBV6-5 . CASSYRSEAFF TGTGCCAGCAGTTATAGAAGTGAAGCTTTCTTT
. TRBJ2-5 TRBV6-5 TRBD1 CASSSDRGPQETQYF TGTGCCAGCAGTTCGGACAGGGGGCCCCAAGAGACCCAGTACTTC
. TRBJ2-7 TRBV18 TRBD2 CASSQTSGSSYEQYF TGTGCCAGCTCACAGACTAGCGGGAGCTCCTACGAGCAGTACTTC
. TRBJ2-7 TRBV5-1 . CASSLGGKGGEQYF TGCGCCAGCAGCTTGGGGGGTAAGGGAGGCGAGCAGTACTTC
. TRBJ1-1 TRBV5-1 TRBD1 CASSPQGAGDTEAFF TGCGCCAGCAGCCCACAGGGGGCGGGGGACACTGAAGCTTTCTTT
few TRBJ2-7 TRBV11-2 . CASKDVSGTSYEQYF TGTGCCAGCAAAGATGTGTCCGGGACTTCCTACGAGCAGTACTTC
once TRBJ1-2 TRBV10-3 . CAISELPGYGYTF TGTGCCATCAGTGAGTTACCAGGCTATGGCTACACCTTC
. TRBJ1-4 TRBV7-9 . CASSLPGGENEKLFF TGTGCCAGCAGCCTCCCGGGTGGGGAGAATGAAAAACTGTTTTTT
. TRBJ2-7 TRBV30 TRBD1 CAWSFRTGGSYEQYF TGTGCCTGGAGTTTTAGGACAGGGGGCTCCTACGAGCAGTACTTC
. TRBJ1-2 TRBV9 TRBD1 CASSLLTGGANYGYTF TGTGCCAGCAGTCTCCTTACAGGGGGCGCTAACTATGGCTACACCTTC
. TRBJ2-5 TRBV6-5 TRBD1 CASSIGQGAAETQYF TGTGCCAGCAGTATTGGACAGGGGGCTGCCGAGACCCAGTACTTC
. TRBJ1-5 TRBV19 . CASNIGAARQPQHF TGTGCCAGTAACATAGGGGCAGCCCGTCAGCCCCAGCATTTT
. TRBJ1-6 TRBV19 TRBD1 CASSRQGAWDNSPLHF TGTGCCTCATCCCGACAGGGGGCATGGGATAATTCACCCCTCCACTTT
. TRBJ2-5 TRBV27 TRBD1 CASSRTGQETQYF TGTGCCAGCAGCAGGACAGGGCAAGAGACCCAGTACTTC
. TRBJ1-2 TRBV27 . CASSLVPGDYGYTF TGTGCCAGCAGTTTAGTCCCAGGGGACTATGGCTACACCTTC